This T cell receptor beta chain was recorded in a study of T cells after yellow fever vaccination. Study-wide context: Where fractions had low cell numbers, libraries were prepared from them with the SMART-Seq v4 Ultra Low Input RNA kit. Study conclusions and caveats: Clones that expanded after primary vaccination mostly reappeared after the booster (roughly 97% CD4, 88% CD8). Among all clonotypes, a small share was observed in both CD4 and CD8 compartments. Abundant clonotypes from the bulk population could have been carried over as contaminants into FACS-sorted repertoires.

This clonotype was detected ten times or more. Its antigen is undetermined. The CDR3 length is 13 residues. The junction had 6 bases not matched to a gene; V was cut back by 5 bases and J by 5 bases. CDR1 SGHTA and CDR2 FQGNSA come from the germline V gene. MiXCR was run by TCRdb on the 5' RACE reads, yielding one entry per CDR3 protein. The sample yields around 340,000 distinct CDR3 sequences, under 15% seen once. The sequenced sample was CD4+ T cells sorted from PBMCs, obtained 15 days after the yellow fever booster vaccination. The receptor was derived from a man younger than 35 who received the YFV17D yellow fever vaccine. This sequence joins TRBV7-2 and TRBJ2-7; TRBD2 agrees at 7 bases. The CDR3 bases are TGTGCCAGCAGCCGAGCGGGGTTCGACGAGCAGTACGTC. Residues: CASSRAGFDEQYV.